This record covers a single T cell receptor beta chain. Data came from immunoSEQ multiplex PCR; TCRdb stores just in-frame clones and leaves some out. The table includes tens of thousands of clones, 75% to 95% detected once. This specimen comes from a study of T cell changes during pregnancy in multiple sclerosis. The V segment lost 5 bases and the J segment 9 bases; nucleotides outside the gene matches: 6. Germline V lookup: CDR1 SEHNR, CDR2 FQNEAQ (reference sequence). This CDR3 spans 13 amino acids. The sample consisted of peripheral blood, taken in the third trimester of pregnancy. The origin of this receptor is a female donor in good health, enrolled as a control in a pregnancy study. The chain has TRBV7-9 and TRBJ2-1; 8 bases line up with TRBD2. CDR3 coding DNA: TGTGCCAGCAGCCCGGGACTAGTACCTGAGCAGTTCTTC. Translating it yields CASSPGLVPEQFF.